The rows below give T cell receptor beta chains drawn from one sample of a study of T cell clonotyping in hematopoietic cell transplantation. TCRdb's copy holds only in-frame clones and misses some; the assay was immunoSEQ multiplex PCR. The top ten hold approximately 1.5% of the sample, which has 28,000 or so clones, 95% seen once. The material sequenced was peripheral blood mononuclear cells. The origin of the receptors is a middle-aged man in good health. Some clones in this sample may be carry-over from other donors' samples. Both conserved end residues are part of each CDR3. A D gene is named only where the DNA matches it firmly. The size field is filled for only some rows; it gives once, few, many or a size class.

j_call clone_size d_call v_call cdr3_aa cdr3_nt
TRBJ2-5 . . TRBV28 CASSLPVQETQYF TGTGCCAGCAGTTTGCCAGTCCAAGAGACCCAGTACTTC
TRBJ1-4 . TRBD1 TRBV11-2 CASSLRRTGGSPNEKLFF TGTGCCAGCAGCTTACGAAGGACAGGGGGCAGTCCTAATGAAAAACTGTTTTTT
TRBJ2-1 . . TRBV9 CASSASTASYNEQFF TGTGCCAGCAGCGCCTCCACGGCTTCCTACAATGAGCAGTTCTTC
TRBJ2-6 . TRBD1 TRBV7-9 CASSLAAGGYGSGANVLTF TGTGCCAGCAGCTTAGCGGCAGGGGGCTATGGCTCTGGGGCCAACGTCCTGACTTTC
TRBJ2-5 once TRBD1 TRBV7-3 CASSYRQGSVETQYF TGTGCCAGCAGCTACCGACAGGGATCAGTGGAGACCCAGTACTTC
TRBJ1-2 . . TRBV28 CASSPSGSRVFYGYTF TGTGCCAGCAGTCCCTCCGGGAGCCGGGTATTCTATGGCTACACCTTC
TRBJ1-4 . TRBD1 TRBV7-2 CASSRDRVDEKLFF TGTGCCAGCAGCCGAGACAGGGTGGATGAAAAACTGTTTTTT
TRBJ1-5 . . TRBV7-2 CASSFLQDQPQHF TGTGCCAGCAGCTTCCTCCAGGACCAGCCCCAGCATTTT
TRBJ1-3 once . TRBV6-5 CASTVGASGNTIYF TGTGCCAGCACTGTCGGGGCGTCAGGAAACACCATATATTTT
TRBJ2-2 once TRBD1 TRBV30 CAWRRTGPGELFF TGTGCCTGGAGGCGGACAGGACCCGGGGAGCTGTTTTTT
TRBJ1-5 . . TRBV2 CAHRDPRRGNQPQHF TGTGCCCACCGGGACCCCCGTAGAGGGAATCAGCCCCAGCATTTT
TRBJ1-5 . . TRBV7-9 CASSLGLGAGNNQPQHF TGTGCCAGCAGCTTAGGGCTAGGGGCGGGAAACAATCAGCCCCAGCATTTT
TRBJ1-2 few TRBD1 TRBV4-1 CASSQTGTVSFYGYTF TGCGCCAGCAGCCAAACAGGGACAGTATCCTTCTATGGCTACACCTTC
TRBJ1-1 . . TRBV6-5 CASSLTPGLVTEAFF TGTGCCAGCAGTTTAACTCCGGGGCTGGTTACTGAAGCTTTCTTT
TRBJ1-1 . . TRBV5-1 CASSLTPTTQNTEAFF TGCGCCAGCAGCTTGACACCCACAACACAGAACACTGAAGCTTTCTTT
TRBJ1-5 once . TRBV7-2 CASSEGRSQPQHF TGTGCCAGCAGCGAAGGACGTAGCCAGCCCCAGCATTTT
TRBJ2-7 . . TRBV5-4 CASSRGGVSGTYEQYF TGTGCCAGCAGCCGAGGAGGGGTGAGCGGAACTTACGAGCAGTACTTC
TRBJ1-3 . . TRBV14 CASSQDRLRSGNTIYF TGTGCCAGCAGCCAAGACAGGCTCCGCTCTGGAAACACCATATATTTT
TRBJ2-3 . TRBD1 TRBV6-5 CASSPGTGEADTQYF TGTGCCAGCAGCCCCGGGACAGGGGAGGCGGATACGCAGTATTTT
TRBJ2-7 . . TRBV5-4 CASSLSIGISYEQYF TGTGCCAGCAGCTTGTCTATAGGGATTTCCTACGAGCAGTACTTC
TRBJ1-4 . . TRBV28 CASSSMGGAREKLFF TGTGCCAGCAGTTCCATGGGGGGGGCAAGGGAAAAACTGTTTTTT
TRBJ1-5 . . TRBV15 CATSRAREQPQHF TGTGCCACCAGCAGAGCCAGGGAGCAGCCCCAGCATTTT
TRBJ1-1 . . TRBV11-3 CASSFPRWRSEAFF TGTGCCAGCAGCTTCCCCAGGTGGCGTTCTGAAGCTTTCTTT
TRBJ1-1 . . TRBV7-9 CASAQARRTEAFF TGTGCCAGTGCTCAGGCCCGACGCACTGAAGCTTTCTTT
TRBJ2-7 once . TRBV6-5 CASSRRGEQYF TGTGCCAGCAGTCGTAGGGGCGAGCAGTACTTC
TRBJ1-2 . TRBD1 TRBV5-1 CASSLEGGTEGGYTF TGCGCCAGCAGCTTGGAGGGGGGGACAGAAGGTGGCTACACCTTC
TRBJ2-2 . . TRBV7-2 CASSPAAGQAGELFF TGTGCCAGCAGCCCGGCGGCGGGCCAGGCCGGGGAGCTGTTTTTT
TRBJ2-7 . . TRBV20-1 CSARQAFEQYF TGCAGTGCCAGACAGGCCTTCGAGCAGTACTTC
TRBJ1-1 . . TRBV7-5 CVRSLGQNTEAFF TGTGTCAGAAGCTTAGGACAGAACACTGAAGCTTTCTTT
TRBJ1-1 . TRBD1 TRBV28 CASSLRDRRMFEAFF TGTGCCAGCAGTTTGAGGGACAGGCGAATGTTTGAAGCTTTCTTT
TRBJ1-5 . TRBD1 TRBV10-1 CASPGTGDNQPQHF TGCGCCAGCCCGGGGACAGGGGACAATCAGCCCCAGCATTTT
TRBJ2-7 . . TRBV2 CASSEPLLQGSYEQYF TGTGCCAGCAGTGAACCGCTCCTTCAGGGCTCCTACGAGCAGTACTTC
TRBJ2-7 . . TRBV6-5 CASSYSTAYEQYF TGTGCCAGCAGTTACTCGACAGCCTACGAGCAGTACTTC
TRBJ2-1 . . TRBV9 CASSGLGVYNEQFF TGTGCCAGCAGCGGTTTGGGGGTCTACAATGAGCAGTTCTTC
TRBJ2-7 . TRBD1 TRBV28 CASRLTGGIYEQYF TGTGCCAGCCGATTGACAGGGGGCATCTACGAGCAGTACTTC
TRBJ1-2 . . TRBV10-3 CAISESPGGYGYTF TGTGCCATCAGTGAGTCGCCAGGAGGATATGGCTACACCTTC
TRBJ1-5 . . TRBV5-6 CASSVSGQEPNQPQHF TGTGCCAGCAGCGTTTCAGGGCAGGAGCCCAATCAGCCCCAGCATTTT
TRBJ2-7 . TRBD2 TRBV7-2 CASSSGGGLPGEQYF TGTGCCAGCAGCTCCGGGGGGGGGCTGCCGGGGGAGCAGTACTTC
TRBJ2-7 . . TRBV2 CASVATLSSYEQYF TGTGCCAGCGTCGCTACCCTTAGCTCCTACGAGCAGTACTTC
TRBJ1-4 few . TRBV27 CASSLLTGTNEKLFF TGTGCCAGCAGTTTATTGACAGGAACTAATGAAAAACTGTTTTTT
TRBJ2-7 . . TRBV21-1 CASSVKNESGTGSYEQYF TGTGCCAGCAGCGTAAAAAATGAATCCGGGACAGGTTCCTACGAGCAGTACTTC
TRBJ2-5 . . TRBV28 CASSLMQTQYF TGTGCCAGCAGTTTAATGCAGACCCAGTACTTC
TRBJ2-6 . TRBD1 TRBV30 CAWSVLRGTANSGANVLTF TGTGCCTGGAGTGTACTTAGGGGGACAGCTAACTCTGGGGCCAACGTCCTGACTTTC
TRBJ1-5 few . TRBV6-5 CASSPVGGSQPQHF TGTGCCAGCAGCCCCGTAGGGGGGAGTCAGCCCCAGCATTTT
TRBJ1-5 few TRBD1 TRBV2 CASRTGLSNQPQHF TGTGCCAGCAGGACAGGGTTGAGCAATCAGCCCCAGCATTTT
TRBJ1-2 few . TRBV7-2 CASSLVRSELANYGYTF TGTGCCAGCAGCTTAGTTCGTTCCGAATTAGCTAACTATGGCTACACCTTC
TRBJ1-1 . TRBD1 TRBV9 CASSVLQGGTEAFF TGTGCCAGCAGCGTACTACAGGGGGGCACTGAAGCTTTCTTT
TRBJ2-7 . . TRBV6-5 CASSYARGSYEQYF TGTGCCAGCAGTTACGCCAGGGGATCCTACGAGCAGTACTTC
TRBJ1-5 . . TRBV2 CASSEVGGADQPQHF TGTGCCAGCAGTGAGGTCGGAGGGGCCGATCAGCCCCAGCATTTT
TRBJ1-3 . . TRBV7-9 CASSPRGGLRNTIYF TGTGCCAGCAGCCCCCGAGGCGGACTGCGAAACACCATATATTTT
TRBJ2-2 . TRBD1 TRBV5-1 CASSWGTGNTGELFF TGCGCCAGCAGCTGGGGGACAGGGAACACCGGGGAGCTGTTTTTT
TRBJ2-7 . . TRBV6-1 CASSQRSGKSYEQYF TGTGCCAGCAGTCAAAGGTCGGGAAAATCCTACGAGCAGTACTTC
TRBJ1-2 . . TRBV7-9 CASRGPSNYGYTF TGTGCCAGCAGGGGTCCTTCTAACTATGGCTACACCTTC
TRBJ1-5 . . TRBV19 CASSRGWGQPQHF TGTGCCAGTAGTAGGGGATGGGGTCAGCCCCAGCATTTT
TRBJ2-7 . TRBD1 TRBV30 CAWSIGTGTYEQYF TGTGCCTGGAGTATTGGGACAGGGACCTACGAGCAGTACTTC